Here is one T cell receptor beta chain with its context. These data come from a study of blood T cell repertoires in COVID-19. Study-wide background: Samples of COVID-19 (acute and convalescent) were obtained from the United States, Italy and Spain. T cells, B-cell-depleted T cells, or PBMCs provided the cDNA or gDNA that served as material.

CDR1 and CDR2 (germline): MNHEY, SVGAGI. The V segment lost 8 bases and the J segment 2 bases; nucleotides outside the gene matches: 7. The CDR3 contains 14 residues. Study processing details: From reference gene primer amplification, estimates of nucleated cell counts were derived. TCRdb keeps only in-frame clones here, not all; method: immunoSEQ multiplex PCR. The D gene and trimming were derived from the DNA, and the V and J assignments and clone size from that table. The sample has over 350,000 clones, around nine tenths seen once; the top ten hold 4.3%. V usage is TRBV6-5 and J usage is TRBJ1-1; 8 nucleotides match TRBD1. The sample was peripheral blood. The TCR sequence derives from a woman aged 30 to 39 with acute or convalescent COVID-19. The CDR3 sequence: CASQTGGPNTEAFF. CDR3 nucleotide sequence: TGTGCCAGCCAAACAGGGGGTCCAAACACTGAAGCTTTCTTT.